This T cell receptor beta chain came from a study of cytomegalovirus exposure and HLA in healthy donors. The V gene's germline CDR1 is SGHTA and CDR2 FQGNSA. This CDR3 has 14 residues. Trimming cost V 5 bases and J 8 bases, with 19 bases left between them. 60 Vbeta and 13 Jbeta primers were used in PCR. Only in-frame clones appear in the TCRdb table, and some are missing; sequencing was by immunoSEQ multiplex PCR. The data contain 100,000 to 150,000 clones, about 15% of them seen just once; the ten biggest clones take up around 2.6%. The receptor was derived from a female donor in good health and CMV-seropositive. Sequencing used PBMCs. The chain couples TRBV7-2 to TRBJ2-7; D perhaps matches TRBD1 (6 bases). The CDR3 protein is CASSPRRDIIKQYF. The CDR3 bases are TGTGCCAGCAGCCCCCGTCGGGACATCATCAAGCAGTACTTC.